This T cell receptor (beta chain) emerged from a study of shared clonotypes between healthy human individuals. Overall study findings and caveats: Clonotypes shared by all four sorted-subset donors had higher generation probabilities than non-shared clonotypes. Sorted-subset samples were not fully sequenced, rarefaction indicated.

The assay was immunoSEQ multiplex PCR, and TCRdb's table has in-frame clones only and misses some. The table shows about 2 million clones, with approximately 95% occurring only once. This clone was detected once. Its antigen is unknown. CD8 cells classed as naive were CD45RO-negative and positively selected for CCR7, excluding terminally differentiated effector memory CD45RA+ cells. The germline CDR1 and CDR2 sequences are SNHLY and FYNNEI. The J segment lost 0 bases and the V segment lost 8 bases, leaving 8 bases of the junction unmatched. This CDR3 has 16 residues. The receptor was isolated from a young man in good health. The J gene is TRBJ2-7, the V gene TRBV2, with TRBD2 identical over 12 bases. What was sequenced was naive CD8+ T cells sorted from blood. CDR3 sequence reads: CASATWTSGASYEQYF. The CDR3 DNA sequence: TGTGCCAGCGCCACCTGGACTAGCGGGGCCTCCTACGAGCAGTACTTC. Together with reference TRBV2 and TRBJ2-7, the CDR3 gives the full variable domain: EPEVTQTPSHQVTQMGQEVILRCVPISNHLYFYWYRQILGQKVEFLVSFYNNEISEKSEIFDDQFSVERPDGSNFTLKIRSTKLEDSAMYFCASATWTSGASYEQYFGPGTRLTVT.